This T cell receptor (beta chain) was recovered during a study of T-cell memory formation after mild COVID-19. Study-wide findings and caveats: Confirmation of SARS-CoV-2 specificity was lacking for second-wave clones peaking day 37. Clones that contracted from day 15 to 85 had balanced CD4/CD8; later expanders were CD4+ biased. Among CD4+ contracting clones, most were CM and EM, and CD8+ ones EMRA.

Constant-segment-primed 5'RACE gave TCR alpha and TCR beta cDNA libraries with sample barcodes and UMIs. TCRdb reanalysed the 5' RACE reads using MiXCR and keeps one entry per CDR3 protein. The data hold about 240,000 distinct CDR3 sequences, with over 8.5% observed a single time. With respect to this clonotype: As yet, its antigen is unknown.

Germline V gene sequence: CDR1 MGHRA, CDR2 YSYEKL. The CDR3 extends over 12 amino acids. V lost 4 bases and J 5 bases, leaving 6 bases between the germline ends. This receptor was taken from a man younger than 35 who had mild COVID-19 (a few samples of this study predate the infection). Cell type and time point are not known. The sample comprised PBMCs or a T cell subset sorted from them (not recorded which). This rearrangement joins TRBV4-1 to TRBJ2-1; D remains ambiguous. CDR3 sequence: CASSPWDNEQFF. CDR3 in DNA: TGCGCCAGCAGCCCATGGGACAATGAGCAGTTCTTC.